This T cell receptor beta chain was sequenced during a study of T-cell reconstitution after alpha-beta-depleted transplantation in children. This clonotype came up many times. The TCRbeta library was prepared with unique molecular identifiers. TCRdb reanalysed the PCR reads using MiXCR and keeps one entry per CDR3 protein. The sample has about 640,000 distinct CDR3 sequences, roughly 17% seen once. This clonotype originated in a human donor who donated a stem cell graft to a child with acute myeloid leukemia. Here the sequenced sample was PBMCs from the stem cell graft donor, taken from the stem cell graft.

The CDR3 reads CASRNSGGNYGYTF. In nucleotides, the CDR3 is TGTGCCAGCAGAAACTCAGGGGGCAACTATGGCTACACCTTC. The V and J genes are TRBV27 and TRBJ1-2; 8 nucleotides line up with TRBD1. This CDR3 is 14 amino acids long. Germline CDR1 and CDR2: MNHEY and SMNVEV (reference sequence). J gave up 2 bases and V 6 bases, and 5 bases lay outside the gene matches.